The clone carrying this T cell receptor beta chain came up a few times. This entry is derived from a study of T cells in Graves' hyperthyroidism and ophthalmopathy. About the study: Peripheral blood was secured at the point of initial diagnosis, before any treatment.

There are 15 residues in the CDR3. With 3 bases clipped from V and 3 bases from J, the junction kept 7 bases outside the gene matches. The investigators amplified TCR beta CDR3 regions from RNA transcripts. The primer set for the first-round RT-PCR of the TCR CDR3 was HTBI. TCRdb reprocessed the multiplex PCR reads with MiXCR, giving one entry per CDR3 protein. This table holds around 540,000 distinct CDR3 sequences, about 15% found once. The chain links TRBV12-3 or TRBV12-4 to TRBJ1-1; 7 bases align to TRBD1. Material: blood. The sequence was collected from a woman aged 30 to 39 with Graves' ophthalmopathy. The CDR3 DNA sequence: TGTGCCAGCAGTTTTAACGACAGGGAGGACACTGAAGCTTTCTTT. The encoded protein is CASSFNDREDTEAFF.